The 28 T cell receptor beta chains below were found in one sample sequenced in a study of CDR3 diversity in severe acne. Using its own MiXCR run on the PCR reads, TCRdb lists one record per CDR3 protein. The sample lists over 90,000 distinct CDR3 sequences; roughly half were seen once. Sequenced sample: blood. Receptor source: a male donor with acne.

The CDR3 here is CAVRTGGLTLHF. The DNA of the CDR3 is TGTGCCGTGCGGACAGGGGGCCTAACCCTCCACTTT. V usage is TRBV9 and J usage is TRBJ1-6; 11 positions agree with TRBD1. V shed 10 bases, J shed 14 bases, and the junction held 8 bases outside the gene matches. In germline, CDR1 is SGDLS, CDR2 YYNGEE. The CDR3 consists of 12 residues.

This clonotype showed up many times. This chain joins TRBV7-3 and TRBJ2-3; D unclear. The germline V gene has CDR1 SGHTA and CDR2 FQGTGA. This CDR3 spans 14 amino acids. The V end was cut by 3 bases, the J end by 0 bases, with 7 bases between. The CDR3 protein is CASSLAASTDTQYF. In nucleotides, the CDR3 is TGTGCCAGCAGCTTGGCGGCCAGCACAGATACGCAGTATTTT.

The chain's CDR3 is CASSHSGRGETQYF. CDR3 bases: TGTGCCAGCAGTCATAGCGGGAGGGGAGAGACCCAGTACTTC. This chain uses TRBV25-1 with TRBJ2-5; 11 bases align to TRBD2. Germline CDR1 is MGHDK and CDR2 is SYGVNS. This CDR3 is 14 amino acids long. The ends lost 5 bases at V and 4 bases at J; junction bases unmatched: 3.

Details on this clonotype: A read error may explain this, as a much larger clone is one base away. The chain uses TRBV24-1 and TRBJ1-5; possible D gene TRBD1, 5 bases. V lost 4 bases and J lost 3, with 12 bases in between. Germline V CDR1 and CDR2: KGHDR, SFDVKD. This CDR3 is 15 amino acids long. The CDR3 nucleotides are TGTGCCACCAGTGAAGCAGGGATTCTCAATCAGCCCCAGCATTTT. Translation: CATSEAGILNQPQHF.

With regard to this clonotype: This could be a read error, since a much larger clone is one nucleotide away. V usage is TRBV7-3 and J usage is TRBJ2-3, with TRBD2 identical over 9 bases. The CDR3 is 16 amino acids. With V trimmed by 4 bases and J by 8 bases, 13 bases remained unmatched. Germline CDR1 and CDR2: SGHTA and FQGTGA. This CDR3 is CASSSGGLAGSATQYF. For the CDR3, the DNA is TGTGCCAGCAGCTCGGGTGGCCTAGCGGGATCTGCTACGCAGTATTTT.

This clonotype was observed at least ten times. This chain connects TRBV2 to TRBJ1-2; 8 nucleotides match TRBD1. The CDR3 loop spans 13 amino acids. J gave up 4 bases and V 9 bases, and 7 bases lay outside the gene matches. Germline-derived CDR1 and CDR2 are SNHLY and FYNNEI. CDR3 residues: CARAGGASYGYTF. The CDR3 coding sequence is TGTGCCAGGGCAGGGGGCGCCAGCTATGGCTACACCTTC.

This chain joins TRBV25-1 and TRBJ2-2, with D possibly being TRBD2 (6 bases). This CDR3 contains 15 residues. Germline V lookup: CDR1 MGHDK, CDR2 SYGVNS. V shed 5 bases and J shed 1 base, with 11 bases lying between them. CDR3 DNA sequence: TGTGCCAGCAGTCCCTTCGGGGGGAACACCGGGGAGCTGTTTTTT. Its translation: CASSPFGGNTGELFF.

This clonotype was seen repeatedly, ten times or more. The gene calls are TRBV27 and TRBJ2-6, with 8 bases identical to TRBD1. This CDR3 spans 17 amino acids. Trimming took 7 bases from V and 2 from J; bases not matched to a gene: 10. Germline V gene sequence: CDR1 MNHEY, CDR2 SMNVEV (reference sequence). The CDR3 DNA is TGTGCCAGCACTTGGACAGGGTCTACTGCTGGGGCCAACGTCCTGACTTTC. It specifies CASTWTGSTAGANVLTF. Supplemented by reference TRBV27 and TRBJ2-6, the full variable domain reads EAQVTQNPRYLITVTGKKLTVTCSQNMNHEYMSWYRQDPGLGLRQIYYSMNVEVTDKGDVPEGYKVSRKEKRNFPLILESPSPNQTSLYFCASTWTGSTAGANVLTFGAGSRLTVL.

This clonotype was counted ten times or more. The chain links TRBV6-5 to TRBJ2-2; the match to TRBD2 covers 13 bases. J gave up 7 bases and V 6 bases, and 8 bases lay outside the gene matches. Germline V gene sequence: CDR1 MNHEY, CDR2 SVGAGI. The CDR3 loop spans 16 amino acids. The DNA of the CDR3 is TGTGCCAGCAGGCCCACTAGCGGGAGGGCGGTCGGGGAGCTGTTTTTT. Translated, it gives CASRPTSGRAVGELFF.

This clonotype was seen ten or more times. This chain connects TRBV5-6 to TRBJ2-3; D is unclear. CDR1 and CDR2 (germline): SGHDT, YYEEEE. Trimming removed 6 bases from V and 2 bases from J, with 13 bases in between. The CDR3 has 14 amino acids. The chain's CDR3 is CASTPAGLTDTQYF. The CDR3 DNA sequence: TGTGCCAGCACTCCGGCAGGCCTCACAGATACGCAGTATTTT.

This sequence joins TRBV2 and TRBJ2-5; TRBD2 matches 8 bases. V gave up 6 bases and J gave up 1 base; unmatched junction bases: 7. Germline values: CDR1 SNHLY, CDR2 FYNNEI. The CDR3 runs to 15 residues. For the CDR3, the DNA is TGTGCCAGCAGCCAAACTAGCGGCAGCCAAGAGACCCAGTACTTC. Amino acids: CASSQTSGSQETQYF.

In its sample, this clonotype was seen a few times. The gene calls are TRBV4-1 and TRBJ1-1; a possible D gene is TRBD1 (6 bases). The V gene lost 2 bases and the J gene lost 5 bases, with 15 bases spanning the gap. This CDR3 contains 15 residues. Germline CDR1 MGHRA, CDR2 YSYEKL. This CDR3 is CASSQIGQGRTEAFF. The CDR3 nucleotides read TGCGCCAGCAGCCAAATAGGGCAGGGGCGAACTGAAGCTTTCTTT.

This clonotype was observed a handful of times. The V call is TRBV2, the J call TRBJ1-6; D is uncertain. CDR1 is SNHLY, CDR2 FYNNEI, per germline. The CDR3 consists of 15 residues. The V gene lost 5 bases and the J gene lost 6 bases, with 14 bases spanning the gap. The CDR3 nucleotides read TGTGCCAGCAGTTACCTCGGGGATGCTAATTCACCCCTCCACTTT. This translates into CASSYLGDANSPLHF.

This clonotype has a count of ten or more. The chain joins TRBV19 to TRBJ2-3; TRBD2 agrees at 12 bases. From germline, CDR1 is LNHDA and CDR2 SQIVND (reference sequence). The trim removed 3 bases at V and 4 bases at J, leaving 2 bases unmatched. This CDR3 comprises 15 residues. The CDR3 DNA follows: TGTGCCAGTAGTATCGGACTAGCGGGATCAGATACGCAGTATTTT. This encodes CASSIGLAGSDTQYF.

The chain combines TRBV6-4 with TRBJ2-7; D is perhaps TRBD2 (5 bases). The ends were cut back, 5 bases at V and 5 bases at J, with 16 bases in the middle. CDR3 length: 14 amino acids. Germline-derived CDR1 and CDR2 are MRHNA and SNTAGT. The CDR3 region is CASSPGGGTDEQYF. CDR3 bases: TGTGCCAGCAGTCCAGGAGGAGGAACCGACGAGCAGTACTTC.

This clonotype was seen only a few times. The chain carries TRBV27 and TRBJ2-7, with D hard to call. The germline V and J ends were trimmed by 3 bases and 0 bases, with 9 bases remaining between them. Germline V gene lookup returns CDR1 MNHEY and CDR2 SMNVEV (reference sequence). There are 14 residues in the CDR3. CDR3 in amino acids: CASSFWSDSYEQYF. The CDR3 DNA follows: TGTGCCAGCAGTTTTTGGTCCGACTCCTACGAGCAGTACTTC.

About this clonotype itself: A much larger clone sits a single nucleotide away, making a read error possible. This chain links TRBV7-8 with TRBJ2-2; D remains unclear. CDR3 length: 14 amino acids. Trimming cost V 6 bases and J 6 bases, with 14 bases left between them. CDR1 and CDR2 from the germline V gene are SGHVS and FQNEAQ. CDR3: CASRLIPGPGELFF. The CDR3 bases are TGTGCCAGCAGGTTAATACCCGGCCCCGGGGAGCTGTTTTTT. The full variable domain, with the rest looked up from reference TRBV7-8 and TRBJ2-2, is GAGVSQSPRYKVAKRGQDVALRCDPISGHVSLFWYQQALGQGPEFLTYFQNEAQLDKSGLPSDRFFAERPEGSVSTLKIQRTQQEDSAVYLCASRLIPGPGELFFGEGSRLTVL.

The chain carries TRBV6-2 or TRBV6-3 and TRBJ1-6; D might be TRBD1 (5 bases). This CDR3 contains 17 residues. With 6 bases removed from V and 3 bases from J, the gap between germline ends came to 18 bases. Germline V gene lookup returns CDR1 MNHEY and CDR2 SVGEGT. In nucleotides, the CDR3 is TGTGCCAGCAGCAAACGAGGAGGGGCTGGCTATAATTCACCCCTCCACTTT. Translation: CASSKRGGAGYNSPLHF.

The rearrangement uses TRBV6-5 and TRBJ2-7, with 7 nucleotides matching TRBD1. CDR1 and CDR2 from the germline V gene are MNHEY and SVGAGI. The trim removed 3 bases at V and 3 bases at J, leaving 2 bases unmatched. CDR3 length: 13 amino acids. For the CDR3, the DNA is TGTGCCAGCAGTTATAGGGACAGCTACGAGCAGTACTTC. Its translation is CASSYRDSYEQYF.

Remarks on this clonotype: A much larger clone lies one base from this, so it may be a read error. The gene calls are TRBV6-1 and TRBJ2-7; D not certain. Germline V gives CDR1 MNHNS, CDR2 SASEGT. Trimming removed 1 base from V and 3 bases from J, with 16 bases in between. This CDR3 is 16 amino acids long. DNA for the CDR3: TGTGCCAGCAGTGAAGGATGGGGTCGCTTTATCTACGAGCAGTACTTC. Translated, it gives CASSEGWGRFIYEQYF.

The sample holds many counts of this clonotype. The rearrangement uses TRBV19 and TRBJ2-7, with 8 bases identical to TRBD1. Per the germline V gene, CDR1 is LNHDA and CDR2 is SQIVND (reference sequence). This CDR3 is built from 13 residues. V shed 7 bases, J shed 4 bases, and the junction held 6 bases outside the gene matches. The CDR3 protein is CASTNGQGYEQYF. In DNA, the CDR3 is TGTGCCAGTACCAACGGACAGGGTTACGAGCAGTACTTC.

This clonotype was found many times. The chain joins TRBV5-4 to TRBJ1-6; D is undetermined. CDR1 SGHNT and CDR2 YYREEE come from the germline V gene (reference sequence). V gave up 0 bases and J gave up 3 bases, with 7 bases separating them. This CDR3 spans 15 amino acids. This CDR3 is CASSLAQFYNSPLHF. DNA for the CDR3: TGTGCCAGCAGCTTGGCCCAGTTCTATAATTCACCCCTCCACTTT.

This clonotype was found a few times. This chain links TRBV28 with TRBJ2-7, with D tentatively TRBD1 (6 bases). Germline lookup yields CDR1 MDHEN and CDR2 SYDVKM. The CDR3 length is 11 residues. The ends were cut back, 7 bases at V and 8 bases at J, with 12 bases in the middle. The CDR3 spells CASIGGYKQYF. The CDR3 nucleotides read TGTGCCAGCATAGGGGGTTATAAGCAGTACTTC.

This CDR3 is CASSLNIGRGHEQYF. CDR3 nucleotide sequence: TGTGCCAGCAGCTTAAATATTGGCAGGGGGCACGAGCAGTACTTC. The chain recombines TRBV11-1 with TRBJ2-7; 8 bases are shared with TRBD1. After removal of 2 bases from V and 5 bases from J, the junction contained 8 bases not matched to a gene. Germline CDR1 reads SGHAT; CDR2 reads FQDESV (reference sequence). This CDR3 region has 15 residues.

This clonotype was picked up many times. The V call is TRBV7-9, the J call TRBJ2-7, with D uncertain. V was pared by 4 bases and J by 6 bases, with 13 bases between. The CDR3 has 13 amino acids. Germline CDR1 SEHNR, CDR2 FQNEAQ (reference sequence). In nucleotides, the CDR3 is TGTGCCAGCAGCTCAAATTTCAGAGGCGAGCAGTACGTC. This codes for CASSSNFRGEQYV.

V usage is TRBV29-1 and J usage is TRBJ2-5, with 13 bases matching TRBD2. CDR3 length: 17 amino acids. J was trimmed by 1 base and V by 2 bases; bases with no gene match: 7. CDR1 SQVTM and CDR2 ANQGSEA come from the germline V gene. The CDR3 DNA is TGCAGCGTTGAAACGGGACTAGCGGGAACCACCCAAGAGACCCAGTACTTC. Translated, it gives CSVETGLAGTTQETQYF.

This clonotype was seen a handful of times. Here the CDR3 reads CASSILRGPEAFF. The CDR3 region has the DNA TGTGCCAGTAGTATCCTGCGGGGGCCTGAAGCTTTCTTT. The rearrangement joins TRBV19 to TRBJ1-1; tentative D call: TRBD1 (6 bases). The length of the CDR3 is 13 residues. V was trimmed by 3 bases and J by 6 bases, leaving 11 bases between them. Germline V gene data show CDR1 as LNHDA and CDR2 as SQIVND (reference sequence).

This chain joins TRBV7-9 and TRBJ2-7; TRBD2 matches 10 bases. Germline-derived CDR1 and CDR2 are SEHNR and FQNEAQ (reference sequence). Trimming cost V 5 bases and J 4 bases; bases outside gene matches: 11. This CDR3 spans 16 amino acids. The chain's CDR3 is CASSRSGRAQSYEQYF. DNA for the CDR3: TGTGCCAGCAGCCGCAGCGGGAGGGCCCAATCTTACGAGCAGTACTTC.